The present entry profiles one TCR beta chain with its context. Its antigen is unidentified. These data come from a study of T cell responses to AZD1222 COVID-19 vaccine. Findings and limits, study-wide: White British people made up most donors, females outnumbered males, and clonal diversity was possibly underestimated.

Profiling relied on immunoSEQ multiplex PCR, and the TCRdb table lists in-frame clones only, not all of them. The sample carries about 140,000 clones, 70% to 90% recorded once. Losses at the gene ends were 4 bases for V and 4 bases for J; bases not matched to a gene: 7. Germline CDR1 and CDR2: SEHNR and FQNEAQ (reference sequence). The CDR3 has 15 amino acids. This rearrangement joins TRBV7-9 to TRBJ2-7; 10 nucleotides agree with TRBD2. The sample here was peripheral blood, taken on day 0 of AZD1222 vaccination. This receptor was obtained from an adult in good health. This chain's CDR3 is CASSSPGLARYEQYF. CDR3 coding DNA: TGTGCCAGCAGCTCACCGGGACTAGCGAGGTACGAGCAGTACTTC.